The rows below give T cell receptor beta chains drawn from one sample of a study of radiotherapy plus CTLA-4 blockade in lung cancer. The table came from immunoSEQ multiplex PCR; TCRdb's copy has only in-frame clones and leaves some out. The repertoire consists of 70,000 to 95,000 clones, with under 85% occurring once and the leading ten covering roughly 15%. This material consisted of peripheral blood, taken from a patient treated with radiotherapy plus ipilimumab. The receptors here all came from a human donor with non-small cell lung cancer that progressed on radiotherapy plus ipilimumab. Both conserved end residues are part of each CDR3. D genes are given only for firm matches. Rows give clone size only sometimes, using once, few, many, or a class for an expanded clone.

d_call clone_size j_call v_call cdr3_aa cdr3_nt
. . TRBJ2-7 TRBV6-5 CASSPFYLGEQYF TGTGCCAGCAGCCCCTTTTACCTAGGCGAGCAGTACTTC
. . TRBJ1-1 TRBV19 CASSTHSLMNTEAFF TGTGCCAGTAGTACCCACAGCCTTATGAACACTGAAGCTTTCTTT
. . TRBJ1-1 TRBV5-1 CASSYTGTANTEAFF TGCGCCAGCAGTTACACCGGGACGGCTAACACTGAAGCTTTCTTT
TRBD1 . TRBJ1-4 TRBV4-1 CASSPRGGGGEKLFF TGCGCCAGCAGCCCCAGGGGGGGCGGCGGTGAAAAACTGTTTTTT
. . TRBJ1-2 TRBV12-5 CASGLGGSYGYTF TGTGCTAGTGGTTTGGGAGGGAGCTATGGCTACACCTTC
. few TRBJ1-4 TRBV4-2 CASSQEGGFLFF TGTGCCAGCAGCCAAGAGGGGGGGTTCCTGTTTTTT
. . TRBJ1-1 TRBV2 CASSDIPGLNTEAFF TGTGCCAGCAGTGATATCCCGGGGTTAAACACTGAAGCTTTCTTT
. . TRBJ2-3 TRBV5-1 CASSLAPNLALTDTQYF TGCGCCAGCAGCTTGGCCCCTAACTTAGCCCTCACAGATACGCAGTATTTT
. . TRBJ1-4 TRBV9 CASSVSPIAEKLFF TGTGCCAGCAGCGTAAGCCCGATCGCTGAAAAACTGTTTTTT
TRBD1 once TRBJ2-5 TRBV6-1 CASSELGQGTETQYF TGTGCCAGCAGTGAATTAGGACAGGGGACGGAGACCCAGTACTTC
. once TRBJ1-4 TRBV28 CASSSPRAVPKGLFF TGTGCCAGCAGTTCCCCGCGGGCCGTCCCGAAAGGACTGTTTTTT
. few TRBJ1-3 TRBV9 CASSSQEGLYGNTIYF TGTGCCAGCAGCTCCCAAGAGGGGTTATATGGAAACACCATATATTTT
. . TRBJ2-1 TRBV6-5 CASSSWGTPWVF TGTGCCAGCTCCTCTTGGGGGACCCCTTGGGTCTTC
. . TRBJ2-7 TRBV7-2 CASSRTGNGEQYF TGTGCCAGCAGCCGCACAGGGAATGGCGAGCAGTACTTC
. . TRBJ2-5 TRBV7-3 CASSPLGGETQYF TGTGCCAGCAGCCCACTCGGCGGGGAGACCCAGTACTTC
TRBD2 . TRBJ2-7 TRBV4-3 CASSSLAGGRYEQYF TGCGCCAGCAGTTCACTAGCGGGAGGGCGCTACGAGCAGTACTTC
TRBD1 once TRBJ1-2 TRBV19 CASMMDRGNYGYTF TGTGCCAGTATGATGGACAGGGGGAACTATGGCTACACCTTC
. . TRBJ2-7 TRBV7-9 CASSSGGSEQYF TGTGCCAGCAGCTCGGGGGGCTCCGAGCAGTACTTC
TRBD1 few TRBJ2-5 TRBV27 CASSQSPGQGIWETQYF TGTGCCAGCAGTCAATCACCGGGACAGGGGATTTGGGAGACCCAGTACTTC
. . TRBJ2-4 TRBV10-3 CAISESGAGNKNIQYF TGTGCCATCAGTGAGTCGGGGGCGGGGAACAAAAACATTCAGTACTTC
. . TRBJ2-3 TRBV5-1 CASSRTRDTGADTQYF TGCGCCAGCAGCCGTACCAGGGACACGGGCGCAGATACGCAGTATTTT
. . TRBJ1-1 TRBV28 CASSPLVGVAFF TGTGCCAGCAGTCCCCTGGTAGGGGTAGCTTTCTTT
TRBD1 . TRBJ2-5 TRBV5-1 CASSLGGQGAGETQYF TGCGCCAGCAGCTTGGGTGGACAGGGGGCCGGTGAGACCCAGTACTTC
TRBD1 once TRBJ1-4 TRBV7-2 CASSMTGVKEKLFF TGTGCCAGCAGCATGACAGGGGTCAAAGAAAAACTGTTTTTT
. . TRBJ1-5 TRBV15 CATSRDRQSNQPQHF TGTGCCACCAGCAGAGATCGACAGAGCAATCAGCCCCAGCATTTT
TRBD1 . TRBJ1-6 TRBV6-5 CASSSGQGRSPLHF TGTGCCAGCAGTTCTGGACAGGGACGCTCACCCCTCCACTTT
TRBD1 few TRBJ1-4 TRBV5-4 CASSLQGADEKLFF TGTGCCAGCAGCTTGCAGGGGGCGGATGAAAAACTGTTTTTT
TRBD1 . TRBJ2-7 TRBV9 CASSSGQGSWEQYF TGTGCCAGCAGCTCGGGACAGGGGTCCTGGGAGCAGTACTTC
. few TRBJ1-4 TRBV5-8 CASSLYGQNEKLFF TGTGCCAGCAGCTTGTACGGTCAGAATGAAAAACTGTTTTTT
. . TRBJ2-2 TRBV27 CASSLSWVNTGELFF TGTGCCAGCAGTTTATCGTGGGTGAACACCGGGGAGCTGTTTTTT
. . TRBJ1-2 TRBV19 CASSIVTAGINYGYTF TGTGCCAGTAGTATAGTAACGGCAGGGATTAACTATGGCTACACCTTC
TRBD1 . TRBJ2-7 TRBV18 CASSPGRQGREQYF TGTGCCAGCTCACCAGGGAGACAGGGGCGGGAGCAGTACTTC
. . TRBJ1-1 TRBV9 CASSPRLGTGHTEAFF TGTGCCAGCAGCCCCCGTCTGGGGACGGGGCACACTGAAGCTTTCTTT
. . TRBJ2-3 TRBV5-1 CASSLAGAHTDTQYF TGCGCCAGCAGCTTGGCGGGGGCCCACACAGATACGCAGTATTTT
TRBD2 . TRBJ2-7 TRBV25-1 CASSAGTSGSLTYEQYF TGTGCCAGCAGTGCCGGGACTAGCGGGAGTCTTACCTACGAGCAGTACTTC
TRBD1 . TRBJ1-6 TRBV6-5 CASSFETGVSPLHF TGTGCCAGCAGTTTTGAGACAGGGGTTTCACCCCTCCACTTT
. . TRBJ2-1 TRBV4-1 CASSRQVDNEQFF TGCGCCAGCAGCCGGCAGGTAGACAATGAGCAGTTCTTC
. . TRBJ2-7 TRBV7-2 CASSFGSGLGIYEQYF TGTGCCAGCAGCTTCGGATCAGGGCTAGGGATCTACGAGCAGTACTTC
. . TRBJ1-3 TRBV5-1 CASSAGQSSGNTIYF TGCGCCAGCAGCGCGGGACAAAGCTCTGGAAACACCATATATTTT
TRBD1 . TRBJ1-1 TRBV10-3 CAINQGAKNTEAFF TGTGCCATCAACCAGGGGGCCAAGAACACTGAAGCTTTCTTT
. . TRBJ2-6 TRBV11-3 CASSPLDRSIVLTF TGTGCCAGCAGCCCCCTTGACAGGTCTATCGTCCTGACTTTC
. . TRBJ2-6 TRBV19 CASRAQGSGANVLTF TGTGCCAGTCGAGCCCAGGGGTCTGGGGCCAACGTCCTGACTTTC
. . TRBJ2-1 TRBV28 CASRIYNEQFF TGTGCCAGCAGAATCTACAATGAGCAGTTCTTC